This T cell receptor (beta chain) was captured by sequencing in a study of blood T cell repertoires in COVID-19. Study context: PBMCs, B-cell-depleted T cells, or T cells provided the cDNA or gDNA that made up the material.

Using immunoSEQ multiplex PCR, the repertoire was profiled, and TCRdb retains in-frame clones only, with some absent. The table shows under 450,000 clones, with around nine tenths occurring only once. CDR1 SGDLS and CDR2 YYNGEE come from the germline V gene. Trimming shortened V by 0 bases and J by 1 base, and 23 bases separated the two germline ends. There are 20 residues in the CDR3. Sequenced sample: peripheral blood. The receptor's source is a woman aged 55-75 years with COVID-19, enrolled during active disease. The rearrangement uses TRBV9 and TRBJ1-5, with D possibly TRBD1 on 6 matching bases. The CDR3: CASSVDKAGQGTGSNQPQHF. The CDR3 nucleotides read TGTGCCAGCAGCGTAGATAAAGCTGGGCAGGGGACGGGGAGCAATCAGCCCCAGCATTTT.